One and the same sample provided the 7 T cell receptor beta chains below, sequenced in a study of patients and donors after allogeneic stem cell transplantation. TCRdb recomputed calls from the RT-PCR reads with MiXCR, one row per CDR3 protein. The repertoire holds 800,000 to 1,000,000 distinct CDR3 sequences, with more than 15% as singletons. Sample: blood, either unsorted or a sorted T cell fraction (not recorded which). The receptors were sampled from a human donor who was either an allogeneic HSCT recipient or a stem cell or donor lymphocyte infusion donor (not recorded which). It is not recorded whose cells these are; they may come from a transplant donor.

This clonotype turned up a few times. The rearrangement links TRBV24-1 to TRBJ1-1; D remains ambiguous. V lost 3 bases and J lost 0, with 7 bases in between. The CDR3 sequence is 14 residues long. Germline CDR1 KGHDR, CDR2 SFDVKD. Here the CDR3 DNA reads TGTGCCACCAGTGATGGGAGTTTGAACACTGAAGCTTTCTTT. This translates into CATSDGSLNTEAFF.

This clonotype was detected ten times or more. V gene TRBV20-1 combines with J gene TRBJ2-1; a weak D match, TRBD2 (5 bases). The CDR3 loop spans 15 amino acids. Germline V gene data show CDR1 as DFQATT and CDR2 as SNEGSKA (reference sequence). V was shortened by 0 bases and J by 1 base, with 10 bases between the two germline ends. The chain's CDR3 is CSARDVTGSYNEQFF. In DNA form, the CDR3 reads TGCAGTGCTAGAGATGTAACGGGGTCCTACAATGAGCAGTTCTTC.

This clonotype was found a few times. The chain employs TRBV2 and TRBJ2-3; D not certain. In germline, CDR1 is SNHLY, CDR2 FYNNEI. Deletions cut 10 bases from V and 5 bases from J, with 10 bases between. The CDR3 runs to 11 residues. CDR3 sequence reads: CATKVVDTQYF. The CDR3 coding sequence is TGTGCCACCAAAGTGGTAGATACGCAGTATTTT.

This clonotype was counted a few times. V usage is TRBV12-3 or TRBV12-4 and J usage is TRBJ2-4, with 7 bases fitting TRBD1. The CDR3 sequence is 12 residues long. J was trimmed by 12 bases and V by 5 bases; bases with no gene match: 7. CDR3 sequence (DNA): TGTGCCAGCAGTCTACAGGGGAAGACTCAGTACTTC. Its translation is CASSLQGKTQYF.

This clonotype was found many times. The rearrangement joins TRBV28 to TRBJ1-4; the D is unclear. The CDR3 runs to 13 residues. Germline CDR1 is MDHEN and CDR2 is SYDVKM. V lost 3 bases to trimming and J lost 7 bases, with 9 bases between them. This chain's CDR3 is CASSLDVLEKLFF. The CDR3 nucleotides are TGTGCCAGCAGTTTGGACGTGCTTGAAAAACTGTTTTTT.

This clonotype was counted only a few times. V usage is TRBV25-1 and J usage is TRBJ1-3, with D maybe TRBD1 (5 bases). The CDR3 totals 16 residues. Germline CDR1 MGHDK, CDR2 SYGVNS. Trimming pared 1 base from V and 2 bases from J, leaving 12 bases between. CDR3 sequence: CASSESWDFTGNTIYF. The DNA for the CDR3 is TGTGCCAGCAGTGAATCGTGGGACTTCACTGGAAACACCATATATTTT.

The rearrangement uses TRBV20-1 and TRBJ2-7; 11 bases map to TRBD2. CDR3 length: 17 residues. V was clipped by 0 bases and J by 0 bases; unmatched bases: 7. In germline, CDR1 is DFQATT, CDR2 SNEGSKA (reference sequence). The CDR3: CSARDPSGRPNSYEQYF. The CDR3 DNA is TGCAGTGCTAGAGATCCTAGCGGGAGGCCAAACTCCTACGAGCAGTACTTC.